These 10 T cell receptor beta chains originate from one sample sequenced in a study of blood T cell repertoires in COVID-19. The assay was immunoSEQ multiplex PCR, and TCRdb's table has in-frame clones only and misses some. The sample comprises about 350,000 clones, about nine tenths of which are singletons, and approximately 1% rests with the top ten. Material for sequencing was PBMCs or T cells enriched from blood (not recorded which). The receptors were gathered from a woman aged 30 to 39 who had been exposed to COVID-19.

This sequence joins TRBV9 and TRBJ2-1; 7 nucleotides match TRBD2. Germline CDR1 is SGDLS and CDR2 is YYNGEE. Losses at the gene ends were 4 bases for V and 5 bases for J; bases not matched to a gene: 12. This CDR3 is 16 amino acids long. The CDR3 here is CASSFRLASKHNEQFF. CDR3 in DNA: TGTGCCAGCAGCTTTAGACTAGCATCTAAACACAATGAGCAGTTCTTC.

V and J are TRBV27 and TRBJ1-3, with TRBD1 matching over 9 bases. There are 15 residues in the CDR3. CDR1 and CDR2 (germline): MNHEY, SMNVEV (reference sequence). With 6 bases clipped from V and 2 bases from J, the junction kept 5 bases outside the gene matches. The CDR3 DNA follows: TGTGCCAGCAGACGGGACAGGGAAGCTGGAAACACCATATATTTT. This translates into CASRRDREAGNTIYF.

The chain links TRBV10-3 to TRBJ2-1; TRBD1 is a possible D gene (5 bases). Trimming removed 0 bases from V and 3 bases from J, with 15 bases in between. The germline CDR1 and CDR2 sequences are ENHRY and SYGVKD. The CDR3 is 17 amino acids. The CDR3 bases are TGTGCCATCAGTGAGTCGATACAGGACACTAACTACAATGAGCAGTTCTTC. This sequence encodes CAISESIQDTNYNEQFF.

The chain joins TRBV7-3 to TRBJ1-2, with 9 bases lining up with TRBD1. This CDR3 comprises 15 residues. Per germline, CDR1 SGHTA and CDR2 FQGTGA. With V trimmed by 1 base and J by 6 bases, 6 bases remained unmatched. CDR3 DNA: TGTGCCAGCAGCTTAAATGGACAGGGGATAAATGGCTACACCTTC. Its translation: CASSLNGQGINGYTF.

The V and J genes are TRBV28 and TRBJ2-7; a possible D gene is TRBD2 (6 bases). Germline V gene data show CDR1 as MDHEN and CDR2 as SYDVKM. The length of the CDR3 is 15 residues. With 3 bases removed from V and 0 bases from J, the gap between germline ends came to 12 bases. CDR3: CASSFRDFSSYEQYF. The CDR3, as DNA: TGTGCCAGCAGTTTTCGGGACTTTAGCTCCTACGAGCAGTACTTC.

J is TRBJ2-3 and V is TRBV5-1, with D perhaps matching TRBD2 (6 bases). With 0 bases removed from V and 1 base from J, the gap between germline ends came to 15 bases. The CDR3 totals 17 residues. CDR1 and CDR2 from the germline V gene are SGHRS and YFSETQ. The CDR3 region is CASSLGQEGPGTDTQYF. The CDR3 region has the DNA TGCGCCAGCAGCTTGGGGCAGGAGGGCCCCGGCACAGATACGCAGTATTTT.

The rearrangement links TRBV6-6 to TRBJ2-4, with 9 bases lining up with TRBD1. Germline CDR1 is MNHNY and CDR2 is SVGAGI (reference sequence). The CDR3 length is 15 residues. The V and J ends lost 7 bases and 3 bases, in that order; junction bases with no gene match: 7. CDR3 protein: CASKPMDRGKNIQYF. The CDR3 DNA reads TGTGCCAGCAAACCCATGGACAGGGGCAAAAACATTCAGTACTTC.

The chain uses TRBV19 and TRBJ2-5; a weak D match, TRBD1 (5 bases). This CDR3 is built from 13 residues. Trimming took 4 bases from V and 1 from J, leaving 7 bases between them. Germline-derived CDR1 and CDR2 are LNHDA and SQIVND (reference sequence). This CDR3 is CASSTDTQETQYF. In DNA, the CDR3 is TGTGCCAGTAGTACGGACACCCAAGAGACCCAGTACTTC.

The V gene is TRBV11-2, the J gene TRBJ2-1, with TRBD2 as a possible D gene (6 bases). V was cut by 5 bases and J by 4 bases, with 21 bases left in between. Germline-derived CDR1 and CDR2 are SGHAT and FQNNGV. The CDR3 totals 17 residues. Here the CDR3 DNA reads TGTGCCAGCAGCGCAGCCAGGGACTCACGCGTTTACAATGAGCAGTTCTTC. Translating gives CASSAARDSRVYNEQFF.

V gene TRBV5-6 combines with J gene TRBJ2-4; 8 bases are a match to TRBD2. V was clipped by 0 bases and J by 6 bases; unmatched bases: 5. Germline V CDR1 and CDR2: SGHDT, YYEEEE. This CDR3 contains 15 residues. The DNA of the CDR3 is TGTGCCAGCAGCTTGGGTCTGGGACTAGTAAACATTCAGTACTTC. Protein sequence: CASSLGLGLVNIQYF.